These T cell receptor beta chains were read from a single sample in a study of T cells in Graves' hyperthyroidism and ophthalmopathy. TCRdb used MiXCR to reprocess the multiplex PCR reads, holding one entry per CDR3 protein. The sample shows approximately 710,000 distinct CDR3 sequences, roughly 17% of them seen only once. The sample comprised blood. These receptors all come from a man aged 50-59 years with Graves' hyperthyroidism. The CDR3 runs from the conserved cysteine through the conserved F or W. D genes are given only for firm matches. Size is omitted from some rows. Given values are once, few, many or a class for expanded clones.

cdr3_nt cdr3_aa d_call v_call clone_size j_call
TGTGCCAGCAGCCAACGACCGGGACTAACTCTGGATACGCAGTATTTT CASSQRPGLTLDTQYF TRBD2 TRBV14 - TRBJ2-3
TGTGCCAGCAGCTTAGATGTGGGGGGGTCCGGTGGCTACACCTTC CASSLDVGGSGGYTF - TRBV7-8 - TRBJ1-2
TGCAGTGCCTCTGGGGGTCTAGCGGCCTACGAGCAGTACTTC CSASGGLAAYEQYF TRBD2 TRBV20-1 few TRBJ2-7
TGTGCCAGCGGACAAACCAAAAACATTCAGTACTTC CASGQTKNIQYF - TRBV3-1 - TRBJ2-4
TGTGCCAGCAGTGTTGCGACGGACAAGCAGTACTTC CASSVATDKQYF - TRBV25-1 - TRBJ2-7
TGTGCCTGGAATCCCTTGTATTCACCCCTCCACTTT CAWNPLYSPLHF - TRBV30 many TRBJ1-6
TGTGCCAGCAGTTCCGCGGTTGGGGGATGGTCTGGAAACACCATATATTTT CASSSAVGGWSGNTIYF - TRBV28 - TRBJ1-3
TGTGCCAGTAGGACTAGCGGGAGGCCCTCCGAGCAGTACTTC CASRTSGRPSEQYF TRBD2 TRBV19 - TRBJ2-7
TGCGCCAGCAGCCAAGATCGGGCTAGCGGGCCCTCCTACGAGCAGTACTTC CASSQDRASGPSYEQYF TRBD2 TRBV4-3 few TRBJ2-7
TGTGCCAGCAGTCGACTAGCGGGAGATTCAAGGGAGCAGTTCTTC CASSRLAGDSREQFF TRBD2 TRBV6-1 - TRBJ2-1
TGTGCCAGCTCACCACCGACTCCACACGGGGAGCTGTTTTTT CASSPPTPHGELFF - TRBV18 many TRBJ2-2
TGTGCCAGCAATCGATCGGGACAGGTCTACAATGAGCAGTTCTTC CASNRSGQVYNEQFF TRBD1 TRBV6-1 few TRBJ2-1
TGTGCCAGCAGTGTCGGACTGAGCTCCTACAATGAGCAGTTCTTC CASSVGLSSYNEQFF - TRBV28 - TRBJ2-1
TGTGCCAGCAGTTTCGGTGGGACAGGGGGCATCTACGAGCAGTACTTC CASSFGGTGGIYEQYF TRBD1 TRBV28 many TRBJ2-7
TGCAGTGCTAGCCCGGACAGGGGGGACAATCAGCCCCAGCATTTT CSASPDRGDNQPQHF TRBD1 TRBV20-1 - TRBJ1-5
TGTGCCAGCCTCAAGGGGCTAGCGGGAGACAATGAGCAGTTCTTC CASLKGLAGDNEQFF TRBD2 TRBV6-2/TRBV6-3 few TRBJ2-1
TGTGCCAGCAGCTTAGATAGCGGCACAGATACGCAGTATTTT CASSLDSGTDTQYF - TRBV7-9 - TRBJ2-3
TGCAGCGTTGAAGCTCGTGGAGCGGCAACCTACAATGAGCAGTTCTTC CSVEARGAATYNEQFF - TRBV29-1 - TRBJ2-1
TGTGCCAGCTCACCAGGAGGGGGCGGGAGTTACGAGCAGTACTTC CASSPGGGGSYEQYF - TRBV18 many TRBJ2-7
TGTGCCAGCAGGCCCAGCGGGAGCCGGGCAGATACGCAGTATTTT CASRPSGSRADTQYF TRBD2 TRBV6-2/TRBV6-3 few TRBJ2-3
TGTGCCAGCAGTTTATCGACAGGGTTCAGGACTGAAGCTTTCTTT CASSLSTGFRTEAFF TRBD1 TRBV27 many TRBJ1-1
TGTGCCAGCAGCCTTAGCAGGGAACGATCTCAGCCCCAGCATTTT CASSLSRERSQPQHF - TRBV7-2 - TRBJ1-5
TGCAGTGCCACTAGCGGGAGCGGAACAGATACGCAGTATTTT CSATSGSGTDTQYF TRBD2 TRBV20-1 - TRBJ2-3
TGCAGCGTTGACTATCGGGTCGGGGAGACCCAGTACTTC CSVDYRVGETQYF - TRBV29-1 - TRBJ2-5
TGTGCCAGCAGTTCCGGGACCTACAGCGTCGATGAGCAGTTCTTC CASSSGTYSVDEQFF - TRBV7-9 many TRBJ2-1
TGTGCCAGCAGTGATCAAGTGAACACTGAAGCTTTCTTT CASSDQVNTEAFF - TRBV2 many TRBJ1-1
TGTGCCAGTAGTAGGGGACTAGTTGTTGAGCAGTTCTTC CASSRGLVVEQFF TRBD2 TRBV19 few TRBJ2-1
TGCGCCAGCACCTTCGGGGACGGGGCCAACGTCCTGACTTTC CASTFGDGANVLTF - TRBV5-1 - TRBJ2-6
TGTGCCAACAGTGAAATAAGCGGGAGGGCCTACGAGCAGTACTTC CANSEISGRAYEQYF TRBD2 TRBV2 - TRBJ2-7
TGTGCCAGCAGCTCCACGAGGGGGAGTAGGTACAATGAGCAGTTCTTC CASSSTRGSRYNEQFF - TRBV7-9 many TRBJ2-1
TGTGCCAGCAGCCTGAGTTGGCGGCGGCAGGTGGACACTGAAGCTTTCTTT CASSLSWRRQVDTEAFF - TRBV3-1 many TRBJ1-1
TGTGCCAGCAGCGTAGGCGAAGGGGCCTATGGCTACACCTTC CASSVGEGAYGYTF - TRBV9 - TRBJ1-2
TGTGCCAGCAGCCAAGATGGAACAGGGGGTGCAGATACGCAGTATTTT CASSQDGTGGADTQYF TRBD1 TRBV4-2 - TRBJ2-3
TGTGCCATCAGTGAGGGGGGGGCTAACGGATACGAGCAGTACTTC CAISEGGANGYEQYF - TRBV10-3 many TRBJ2-7
TGTGCCATCAGTGGAACGGTCAATCAGCCCCAGCATTTT CAISGTVNQPQHF - TRBV10-3 - TRBJ1-5
TGTGCCAGCAGCTTCGGACTAGCGGGGCGGAGCTCCTACAATGAGCAGTTCTTC CASSFGLAGRSSYNEQFF TRBD2 TRBV7-3 - TRBJ2-1
TGTGCCAGCAGCCCCGCCAGGGGGGATGAAAAACTGTTTTTT CASSPARGDEKLFF TRBD1 TRBV12-3/TRBV12-4 many TRBJ1-4
TGTGCCAGCAGCCCCCCCAGGACATCAGAGCAGTACTTC CASSPPRTSEQYF - TRBV28 few TRBJ2-7
TGTGCCAGCAGTTTTTTGGGCGGGTCCGGCAATGAGCAGTTCTTC CASSFLGGSGNEQFF - TRBV27 - TRBJ2-1
TGTGCCAGCAGCTTTGCCGTAGGGGAGAAGTACTTC CASSFAVGEKYF - TRBV7-2 many TRBJ2-7
TGTGCCAGCAGTGAATCGGGGTCTAGCGGATACAATGAGCAGTTCTTC CASSESGSSGYNEQFF TRBD2 TRBV2 many TRBJ2-1
TGTGCCAGCAGTGAAATGATGAAGACTAGCGTCTACGAGCAGTACTTC CASSEMMKTSVYEQYF TRBD2 TRBV6-1 many TRBJ2-7
TGCAGCGTTGAGGGACTAGAGTACGAGCAGTACTTC CSVEGLEYEQYF TRBD2 TRBV29-1 - TRBJ2-7
TGTGCCAGCAGCTTCGGGCTAGGGTGCTACAATGAGCAGTTCTTC CASSFGLGCYNEQFF - TRBV13 - TRBJ2-1
TGTGCCAGTAGTCGGGGGCGACGACAAGAGACCCAGTACTTC CASSRGRRQETQYF - TRBV19 - TRBJ2-5
TGTGCCAGCAGAGTTTGGACAGGGGAGCGAGAGACCCAGTACTTC CASRVWTGERETQYF TRBD1 TRBV27 many TRBJ2-5
TGTGCCAGCAGCCAAGAAGGGGCCCTAAGCACAGATACGCAGTATTTT CASSQEGALSTDTQYF - TRBV3-1 few TRBJ2-3
TGTGCCAGCAGTTATAGTTTCAGGAGACTAGCGGGAGACTACAATGAGCAGTTCTTC CASSYSFRRLAGDYNEQFF TRBD2 TRBV6-2/TRBV6-3 - TRBJ2-1
TGTGCCAGCAGCTTAGAAACGGGCACCTACGAGCAGTACTTC CASSLETGTYEQYF - TRBV11-2 many TRBJ2-7
TGTGCCGGATTAGCGCCGGGACACCCCGCGAACACCGGGGAGCTGTTTTTT CAGLAPGHPANTGELFF - TRBV7-9 few TRBJ2-2
TGTGCCAGCAGTTTAATTAGCGAACTTATGAACACTGAAGCTTTCTTT CASSLISELMNTEAFF - TRBV28 many TRBJ1-1
TGCGCCAGCAGCCAATCGAAAGGGGCCCACTACGAGCAGTACTTC CASSQSKGAHYEQYF - TRBV4-1 - TRBJ2-7
TGTGCCAGCAGTTGGACCGGGACAGGGGGACATTCCTACAATGAGCAGTTCTTC CASSWTGTGGHSYNEQFF TRBD1 TRBV7-2 few TRBJ2-1
TGTGCCATCAGTGCCTCGGGGGCATACAATGAGCAGTTCTTC CAISASGAYNEQFF - TRBV10-3 - TRBJ2-1
TGTGCCAGCAGCCAAGAAACCCTTGGAGCTTTCTTT CASSQETLGAFF - TRBV3-1 many TRBJ1-1